This T cell receptor (beta chain) was sequenced for a study of shared clonotypes between healthy human individuals. Study-level information: Every donor yielded three CD4 naive, three CD4 memory, two CD8 naive and one CD8 memory plate.

Assay: immunoSEQ multiplex PCR; the TCRdb copy retains only in-frame clones and omits some. The sample contains 2 million to 2.5 million clones, around 95% of which appear only once. The clonotype comes from a man between 18 and 29 years old in good health. Sequenced sample: naive CD4+ T cells sorted from blood. Subset denoted: CD45RA+ positively selected.

CDR3 sequence: CASSDLGGKREAFF. The CDR3, as DNA: TGTGCCAGCAGTGACTTGGGGGGGAAGAGGGAAGCTTTCTTT. The chain carries TRBV6-4 and TRBJ1-1, with D possibly matching TRBD1 (5 bases). Germline values: CDR1 MRHNA, CDR2 SNTAGT. V dropped 1 base and J dropped 8 bases, with 14 bases sitting between them. This CDR3 has 14 residues.